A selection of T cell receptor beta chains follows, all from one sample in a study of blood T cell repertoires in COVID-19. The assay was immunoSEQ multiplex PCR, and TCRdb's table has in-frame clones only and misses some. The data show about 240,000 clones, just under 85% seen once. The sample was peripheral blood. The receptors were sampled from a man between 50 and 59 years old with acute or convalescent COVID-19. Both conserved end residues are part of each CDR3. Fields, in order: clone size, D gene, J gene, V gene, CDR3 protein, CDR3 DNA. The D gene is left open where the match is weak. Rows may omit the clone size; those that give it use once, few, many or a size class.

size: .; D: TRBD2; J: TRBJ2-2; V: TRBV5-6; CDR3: CASSLASGGAQNTGELFF; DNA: TGTGCCAGCAGCTTGGCTAGCGGGGGGGCCCAGAACACCGGGGAGCTGTTTTTT
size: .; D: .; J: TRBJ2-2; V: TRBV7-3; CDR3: CASSLSPGATGELFF; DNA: TGTGCCAGCAGCTTAAGCCCAGGGGCTACCGGGGAGCTGTTTTTT
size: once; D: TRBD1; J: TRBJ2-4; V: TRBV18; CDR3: CASSPIPGQDIQYF; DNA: TGTGCCAGCTCACCCATCCCGGGACAGGACATTCAGTACTTC
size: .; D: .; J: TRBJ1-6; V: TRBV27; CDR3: CASRGGGSYNSPLHF; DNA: TGTGCCAGCAGGGGAGGGGGATCCTATAATTCACCCCTCCACTTT
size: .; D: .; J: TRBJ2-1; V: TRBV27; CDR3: CASRPWTVNEQFF; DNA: TGTGCCAGCAGACCTTGGACAGTCAATGAGCAGTTCTTC
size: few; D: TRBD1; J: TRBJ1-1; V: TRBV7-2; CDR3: CASSKVPGGNTEAFF; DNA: TGTGCCAGCAGCAAAGTCCCAGGGGGGAACACTGAAGCTTTCTTT
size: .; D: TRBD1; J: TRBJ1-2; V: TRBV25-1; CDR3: CASSESGGFGYTF; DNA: TGTGCCAGCAGTGAATCAGGGGGATTTGGCTACACCTTC
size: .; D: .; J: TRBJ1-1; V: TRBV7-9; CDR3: CASSLEGGEVEAFF; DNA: TGTGCCAGCAGCTTAGAAGGAGGGGAAGTAGAAGCTTTCTTT
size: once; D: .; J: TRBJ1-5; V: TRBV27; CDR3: CASSLRFGAANQPQHF; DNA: TGTGCCAGCAGTTTGCGTTTTGGGGCAGCCAATCAGCCCCAGCATTTT
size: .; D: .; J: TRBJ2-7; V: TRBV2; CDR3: CASRPGEGEQYF; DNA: TGTGCCAGCAGGCCGGGAGAGGGCGAGCAGTACTTC
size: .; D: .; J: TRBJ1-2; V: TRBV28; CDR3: CASTSTEGRDHTF; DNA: TGTGCCAGCACCTCCACGGAGGGGCGAGATCACACCTTC
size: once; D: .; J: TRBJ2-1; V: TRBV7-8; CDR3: CASSLVADSYNEQFF; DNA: TGTGCCAGCAGCTTAGTCGCAGACTCCTACAATGAGCAGTTCTTC
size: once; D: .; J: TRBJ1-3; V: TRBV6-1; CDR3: CASSDIGGPGGNTIYF; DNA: TGTGCCAGCAGTGACATCGGGGGGCCGGGAGGAAACACCATATATTTT
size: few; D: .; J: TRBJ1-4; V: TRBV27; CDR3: CASSYRSNEKLFF; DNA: TGTGCCAGCAGTTATCGGTCGAATGAAAAACTGTTTTTT
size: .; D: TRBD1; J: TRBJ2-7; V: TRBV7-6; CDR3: CASSLASRDSSYEQYF; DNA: TGTGCCAGCAGCTTAGCGTCCCGGGACAGCTCCTACGAGCAGTACTTC
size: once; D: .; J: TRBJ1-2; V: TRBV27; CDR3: CASSLSRGGNGYTF; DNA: TGTGCCAGCAGTTTATCGAGGGGGGGTAATGGCTACACCTTC
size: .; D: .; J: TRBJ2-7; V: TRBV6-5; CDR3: CASFDRDSSGGQYF; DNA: TGTGCCAGTTTTGACCGGGACAGTTCCGGGGGGCAGTACTTC
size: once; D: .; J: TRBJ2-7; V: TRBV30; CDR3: CAWSLNSEQYF; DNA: TGTGCCTGGTCGCTTAATAGCGAGCAGTACTTC
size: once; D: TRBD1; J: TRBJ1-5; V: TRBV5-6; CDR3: CASSPGQGGQPQHF; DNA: TGTGCCAGCAGCCCCGGACAGGGAGGACAGCCCCAGCATTTT
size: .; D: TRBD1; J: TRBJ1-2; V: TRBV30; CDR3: CAWRRRTGGYTF; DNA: TGTGCCTGGAGGAGACGGACAGGTGGCTACACCTTC
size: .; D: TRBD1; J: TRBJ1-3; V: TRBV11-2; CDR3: CASSPDRHSANTIYF; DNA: TGTGCCAGCAGCCCGGACAGGCATTCCGCGAACACCATATATTTT
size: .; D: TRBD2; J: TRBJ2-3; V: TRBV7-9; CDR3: CASSRGTSGEIDTQYF; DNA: TGTGCCAGCAGCCGCGGGACTAGCGGGGAAATAGATACGCAGTATTTT
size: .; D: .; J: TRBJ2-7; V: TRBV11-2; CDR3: CASSLDRTGWQYF; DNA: TGTGCCAGCAGCTTAGACCGTACGGGTTGGCAGTACTTC
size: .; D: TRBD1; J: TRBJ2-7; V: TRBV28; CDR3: CASTAPGGFTYEQYF; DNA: TGTGCCAGCACCGCCCCAGGGGGCTTTACCTACGAGCAGTACTTC
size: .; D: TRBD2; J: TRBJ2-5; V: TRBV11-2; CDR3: CASSVLGLAGSETQYF; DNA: TGTGCCAGTTCGGTCCTTGGACTAGCGGGATCGGAGACCCAGTACTTC
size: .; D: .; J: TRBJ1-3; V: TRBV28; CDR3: CASSLGHEGNTIYF; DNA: TGTGCCAGCAGTTTGGGACATGAAGGAAACACCATATATTTT
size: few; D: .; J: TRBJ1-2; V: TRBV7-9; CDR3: CASSLGTGIGGYTF; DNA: TGTGCCAGCAGCTTAGGAACAGGGATAGGCGGCTACACCTTC
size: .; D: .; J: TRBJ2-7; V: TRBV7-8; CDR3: CASSLSPVRTYEQYF; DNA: TGTGCCAGCAGCTTATCGCCGGTGCGCACCTACGAGCAGTACTTC
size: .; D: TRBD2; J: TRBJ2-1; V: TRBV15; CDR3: CATSQPWGGNEQFF; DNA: TGTGCCACCAGCCAGCCCTGGGGGGGAAATGAGCAGTTCTTC
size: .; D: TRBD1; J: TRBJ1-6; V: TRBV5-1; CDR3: CASSLSGQHNSPLHF; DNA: TGCGCCAGCAGCTTGTCGGGACAGCATAATTCACCCCTCCACTTT
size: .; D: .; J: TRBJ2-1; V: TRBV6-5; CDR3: CASSYYLGRDEQFF; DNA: TGTGCCAGCAGTTATTATTTGGGCAGGGATGAGCAGTTCTTC
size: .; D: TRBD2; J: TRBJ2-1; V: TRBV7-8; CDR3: CASSNLAGGYNEQFF; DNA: TGTGCCAGCAGCAATCTAGCGGGAGGTTACAATGAGCAGTTCTTC
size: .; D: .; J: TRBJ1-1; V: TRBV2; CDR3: CASRDDRFEAFF; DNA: TGTGCCAGCAGAGACGACAGATTTGAAGCTTTCTTT
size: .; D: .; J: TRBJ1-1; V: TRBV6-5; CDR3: CASRPAGQTRTEAFF; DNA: TGTGCCAGCAGACCTGCAGGACAGACGAGAACTGAAGCTTTCTTT
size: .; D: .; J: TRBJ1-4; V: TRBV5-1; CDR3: CASSPTGTLATNEKLFF; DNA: TGCGCCAGCAGCCCCACAGGGACCCTGGCAACTAATGAAAAACTGTTTTTT
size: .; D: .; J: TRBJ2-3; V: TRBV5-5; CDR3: CAAGITDTQYF; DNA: TGTGCAGCAGGGATTACAGATACGCAGTATTTT
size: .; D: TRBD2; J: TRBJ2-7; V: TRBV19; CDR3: CASSRGGGPSREQYF; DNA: TGTGCCAGTAGTCGGGGCGGGGGGCCCTCCCGGGAGCAGTACTTC
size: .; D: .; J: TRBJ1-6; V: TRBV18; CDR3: CASSPRGQLDNSPLHF; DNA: TGTGCCAGCTCACCCCGAGGACAGCTCGATAATTCACCCCTCCACTTT
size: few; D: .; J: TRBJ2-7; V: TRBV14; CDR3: CASSQEFVHEQYF; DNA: TGTGCCAGCAGCCAAGAATTCGTCCACGAGCAGTACTTC
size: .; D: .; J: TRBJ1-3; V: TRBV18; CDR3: CASSGQSLSLSGNTIYF; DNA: TGTGCCAGCTCGGGACAAAGCCTCTCCCTCTCTGGAAACACCATATATTTT
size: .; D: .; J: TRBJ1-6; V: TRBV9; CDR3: CASSFQAYNSPLHF; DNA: TGTGCCAGCTCTTTCCAGGCCTATAATTCACCCCTCCACTTT
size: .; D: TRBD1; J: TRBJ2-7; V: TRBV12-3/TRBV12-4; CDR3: CASSEGAGEQYF; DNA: TGTGCCAGCAGCGAGGGGGCAGGGGAGCAGTACTTC
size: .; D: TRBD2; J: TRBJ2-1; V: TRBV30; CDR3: CAWPNLAGGLSSYNEQFF; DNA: TGTGCCTGGCCGAACCTAGCGGGAGGGTTAAGCTCCTACAATGAGCAGTTCTTC
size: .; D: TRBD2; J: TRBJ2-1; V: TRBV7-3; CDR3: CASSLELAGGIYNEQFF; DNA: TGTGCCAGCAGCTTAGAGCTAGCGGGGGGCATATACAATGAGCAGTTCTTC
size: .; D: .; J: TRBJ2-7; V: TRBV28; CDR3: CASSLGQAPFYEQYF; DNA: TGTGCCAGCAGTTTAGGGCAGGCCCCATTCTACGAGCAGTACTTC
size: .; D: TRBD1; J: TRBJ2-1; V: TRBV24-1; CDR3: CATSDLGGTGTKDEQFF; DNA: TGTGCCACCAGTGATCTTGGCGGGACAGGCACTAAAGATGAGCAGTTCTTC
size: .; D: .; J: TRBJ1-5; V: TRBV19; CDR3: CASSQGGYSNQPQHF; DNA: TGTGCCAGTAGCCAGGGAGGCTATAGCAATCAGCCCCAGCATTTT
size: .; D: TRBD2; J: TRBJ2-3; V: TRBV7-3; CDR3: CASSYVAGGTDTQYF; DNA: TGTGCCAGCAGCTATGTAGCGGGAGGAACAGATACGCAGTATTTT
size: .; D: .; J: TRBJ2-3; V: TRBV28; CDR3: CASIIGGGTDTQYF; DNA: TGTGCCAGCATCATCGGAGGGGGCACAGATACGCAGTATTTT
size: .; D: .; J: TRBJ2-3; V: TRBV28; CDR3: CASSLLENRVGGTDTQYF; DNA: TGTGCCAGCAGTTTATTGGAAAACAGGGTTGGTGGCACAGATACGCAGTATTTT
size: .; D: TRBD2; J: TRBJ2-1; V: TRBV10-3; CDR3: CAISSSGGAEDEQFF; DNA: TGTGCCATCAGTTCGAGCGGGGGGGCGGAAGATGAGCAGTTCTTC
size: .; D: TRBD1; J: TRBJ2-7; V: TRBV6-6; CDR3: CASSYSSQGDEQYF; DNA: TGTGCCAGCAGTTACTCGAGTCAGGGGGACGAGCAGTACTTC
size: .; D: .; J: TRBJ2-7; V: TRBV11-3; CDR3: CASMEGAEQYF; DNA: TGTGCCAGCATGGAGGGCGCCGAGCAGTACTTC
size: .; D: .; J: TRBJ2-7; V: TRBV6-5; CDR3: CASRPASGQTYEQYF; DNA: TGTGCCAGCAGACCGGCCTCCGGACAAACCTACGAGCAGTACTTC